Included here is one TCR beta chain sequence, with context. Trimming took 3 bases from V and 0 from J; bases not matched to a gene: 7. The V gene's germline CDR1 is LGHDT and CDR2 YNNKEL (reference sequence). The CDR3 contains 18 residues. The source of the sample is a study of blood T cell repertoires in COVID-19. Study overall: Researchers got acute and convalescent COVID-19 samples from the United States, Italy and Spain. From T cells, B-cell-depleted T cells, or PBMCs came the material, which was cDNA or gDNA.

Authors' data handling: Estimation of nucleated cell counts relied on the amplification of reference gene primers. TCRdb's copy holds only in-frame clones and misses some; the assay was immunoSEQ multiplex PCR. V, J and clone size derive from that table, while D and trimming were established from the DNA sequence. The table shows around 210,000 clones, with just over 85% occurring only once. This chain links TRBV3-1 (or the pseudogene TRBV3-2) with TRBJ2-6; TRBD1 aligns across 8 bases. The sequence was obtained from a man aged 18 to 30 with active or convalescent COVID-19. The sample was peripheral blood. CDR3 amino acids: CASSQPGQARSGANVLTF. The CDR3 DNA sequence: TGTGCCAGCAGCCAGCCGGGACAGGCCCGCTCTGGGGCCAACGTCCTGACTTTC.